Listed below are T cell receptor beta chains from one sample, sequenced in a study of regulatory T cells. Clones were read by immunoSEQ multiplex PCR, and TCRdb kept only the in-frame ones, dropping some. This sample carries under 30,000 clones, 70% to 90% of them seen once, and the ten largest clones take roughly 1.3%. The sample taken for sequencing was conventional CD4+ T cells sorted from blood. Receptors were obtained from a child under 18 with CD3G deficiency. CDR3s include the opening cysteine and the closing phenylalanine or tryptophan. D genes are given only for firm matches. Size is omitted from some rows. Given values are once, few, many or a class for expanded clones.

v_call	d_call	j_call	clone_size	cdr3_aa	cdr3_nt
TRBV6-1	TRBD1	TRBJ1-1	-	CASTRDSRANTEAFF	TGTGCCAGCACGAGGGACAGCAGGGCGAACACTGAAGCTTTCTTT
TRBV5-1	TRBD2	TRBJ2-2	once	CASSLEPAGGRTGELFF	TGCGCCAGCAGCTTGGAGCCGGCGGGAGGGCGGACCGGGGAGCTGTTTTTT
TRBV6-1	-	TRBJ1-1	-	CASSENWQNTEAFF	TGTGCCAGCAGTGAAAACTGGCAGAACACTGAAGCTTTCTTT
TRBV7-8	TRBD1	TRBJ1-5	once	CASSPWTGDQPQHF	TGTGCCAGCAGCCCGTGGACAGGGGATCAGCCCCAGCATTTT
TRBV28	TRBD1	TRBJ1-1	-	CASSAQGQRNTEAFF	TGTGCCAGCAGTGCCCAGGGACAGCGGAACACTGAAGCTTTCTTT
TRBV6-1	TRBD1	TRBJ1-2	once	CATQGPQTRGYTF	TGTGCCACACAGGGGCCTCAAACGCGGGGCTACACCTTC
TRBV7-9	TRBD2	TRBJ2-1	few	CASSRTSGMNEQFF	TGTGCCAGCAGCCGGACTAGCGGCATGAATGAGCAGTTCTTC
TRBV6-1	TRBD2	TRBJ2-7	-	CASSSYLAGEGEQYF	TGTGCCAGCAGCTCGTATCTAGCGGGAGAGGGCGAGCAGTACTTC
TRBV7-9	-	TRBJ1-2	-	CASSRDARGGYTF	TGTGCCAGCAGCCGTGACGCGCGGGGGGGCTACACCTTC
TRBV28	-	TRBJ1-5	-	CASSSSGWWRDQPQHF	TGTGCCAGCAGTTCTTCAGGTTGGTGGCGCGATCAGCCCCAGCATTTT
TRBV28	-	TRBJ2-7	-	CASSFTGTSYEQYF	TGTGCCAGCAGTTTCACAGGGACCTCCTACGAGCAGTACTTC
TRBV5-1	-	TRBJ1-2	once	CASSLAGKGQVHGYTF	TGCGCCAGCAGCTTGGCCGGAAAGGGGCAGGTCCATGGCTACACCTTC
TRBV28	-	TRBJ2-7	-	CASSSSPTGRYEQYF	TGTGCCAGCAGTTCCTCCCCCACAGGGCGCTACGAGCAGTACTTC
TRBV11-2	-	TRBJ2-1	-	CASSSSPWSYNEQFF	TGTGCCAGCAGCTCCTCCCCTTGGTCCTACAATGAGCAGTTCTTC
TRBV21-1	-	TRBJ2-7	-	CASSPRGQTGPPYEQYF	TGTGCCAGCAGCCCCCGCGGACAGACAGGGCCCCCCTACGAGCAGTACTTC
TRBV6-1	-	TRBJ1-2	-	CASSDNWAYGYTF	TGTGCCAGCAGTGATAATTGGGCTTATGGCTACACCTTC